This T cell receptor (beta chain) was sequenced in a study of brain T cells in children with intractable seizures. Clones were sequenced by immunoSEQ multiplex PCR, and TCRdb holds only the in-frame ones, with some missing. The sample contains over 95,000 clones, approximately 94% of which appear only once. The CDR3 length is 15 residues. The V and J ends lost 4 bases and 1 base, in that order; junction bases with no gene match: 4. The germline V gene encodes CDR1 MGHDK and CDR2 SYGVNS. The input for sequencing was peripheral blood, taken at surgery. This rearrangement joins TRBV25-1 to TRBJ2-1, with 7 bases matching TRBD1. This clonotype was obtained from a boy in the first two years of life with hemimegalencephaly and intractable seizures. This chain's CDR3 is CASSGQGGSYNEQFF. CDR3 bases: TGTGCCAGCAGTGGACAGGGTGGTTCCTACAATGAGCAGTTCTTC.